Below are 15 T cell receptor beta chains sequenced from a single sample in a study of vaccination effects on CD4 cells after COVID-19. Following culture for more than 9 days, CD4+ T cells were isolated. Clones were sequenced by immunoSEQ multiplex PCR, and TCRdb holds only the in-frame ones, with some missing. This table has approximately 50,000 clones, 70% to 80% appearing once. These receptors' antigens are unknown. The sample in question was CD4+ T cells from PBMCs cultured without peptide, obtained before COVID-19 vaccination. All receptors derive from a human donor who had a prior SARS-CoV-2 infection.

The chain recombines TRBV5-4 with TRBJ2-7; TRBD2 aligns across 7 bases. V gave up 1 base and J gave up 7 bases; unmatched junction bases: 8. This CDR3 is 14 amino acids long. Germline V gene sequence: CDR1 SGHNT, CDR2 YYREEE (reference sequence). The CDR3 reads CASSLYTGGGEQYF. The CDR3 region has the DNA TGTGCCAGCAGCTTGTATACGGGCGGGGGTGAGCAGTACTTC.

CDR3 loop: CASSGVTDTQYF. CDR3 DNA: TGTGCCAGCAGCGGAGTCACAGATACGCAGTATTTT. This chain links TRBV11-3 with TRBJ2-3; no definite D call. Germline CDR1 reads SGHNT; CDR2 reads YENEEA. This CDR3 is 12 amino acids long. Trimming took 5 bases from V and 2 from J, leaving 5 bases between them.

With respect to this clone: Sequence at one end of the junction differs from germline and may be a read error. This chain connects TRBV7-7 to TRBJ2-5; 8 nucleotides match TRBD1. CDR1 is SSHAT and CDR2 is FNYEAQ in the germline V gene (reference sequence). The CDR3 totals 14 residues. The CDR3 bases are TGTGCTAGCAGCCAGGACAGGGTCGGGGAGACCCAGTACTTC. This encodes CASSQDRVGETQYF.

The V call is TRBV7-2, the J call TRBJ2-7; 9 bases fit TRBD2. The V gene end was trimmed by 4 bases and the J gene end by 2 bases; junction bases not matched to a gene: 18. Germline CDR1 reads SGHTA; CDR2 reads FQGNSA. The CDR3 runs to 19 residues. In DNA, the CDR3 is TGTGCCAGCAGCTCAGGGGCTAGCGGGGCCCCCCACCGTCCCTACGAGCAGTACTTC. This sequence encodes CASSSGASGAPHRPYEQYF. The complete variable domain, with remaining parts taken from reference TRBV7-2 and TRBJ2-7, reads GAGVSQSPSNKVTEKGKDVELRCDPISGHTALYWYRQSLGQGLEFLIYFQGNSAPDKSGLPSDRFSAERTGGSVSTLTIQRTQQEDSAVYLCASSSGASGAPHRPYEQYFGPGTRLTVT.

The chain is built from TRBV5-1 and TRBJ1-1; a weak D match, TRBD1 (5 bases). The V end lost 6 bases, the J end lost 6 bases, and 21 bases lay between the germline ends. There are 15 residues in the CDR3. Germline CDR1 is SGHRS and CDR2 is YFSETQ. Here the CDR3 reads CASTRGGEGSPEAFF. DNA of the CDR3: TGCGCCAGCACGCGGGGGGGGGAAGGGTCTCCTGAAGCTTTCTTT.

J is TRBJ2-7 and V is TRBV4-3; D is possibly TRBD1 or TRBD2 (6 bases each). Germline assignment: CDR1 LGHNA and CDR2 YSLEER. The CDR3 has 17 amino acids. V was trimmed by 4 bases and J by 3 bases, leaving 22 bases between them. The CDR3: CASSRSPPGADIYEQYF. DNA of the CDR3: TGCGCCAGCAGCCGTTCACCCCCGGGGGCGGACATCTACGAGCAGTACTTC.

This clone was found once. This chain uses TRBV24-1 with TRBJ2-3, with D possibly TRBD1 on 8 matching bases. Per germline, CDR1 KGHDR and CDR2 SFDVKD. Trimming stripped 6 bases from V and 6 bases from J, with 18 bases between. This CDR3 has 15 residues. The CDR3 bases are TGTGCCACCAGTACCTCCGACAGGGGAGGGGATACGCAGTATTTT. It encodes CATSTSDRGGDTQYF.

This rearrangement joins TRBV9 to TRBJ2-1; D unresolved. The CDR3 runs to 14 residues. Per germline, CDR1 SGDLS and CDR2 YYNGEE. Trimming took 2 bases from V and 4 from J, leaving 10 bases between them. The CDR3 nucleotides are TGTGCCAGCAGCGTGTCGGGTTCATACAATGAGCAGTTCTTC. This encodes CASSVSGSYNEQFF.

As DNA, the CDR3 is TGTGCCAGCAGCTGGAAGGACGGTTCTGAAGCTTTCTTT. This translates into CASSWKDGSEAFF. This sequence joins TRBV7-3 and TRBJ1-1; D call uncertain. Germline V gene sequence: CDR1 SGHTA, CDR2 FQGTGA. The CDR3 contains 13 residues. V dropped 4 bases and J dropped 6 bases, with 12 bases sitting between them.

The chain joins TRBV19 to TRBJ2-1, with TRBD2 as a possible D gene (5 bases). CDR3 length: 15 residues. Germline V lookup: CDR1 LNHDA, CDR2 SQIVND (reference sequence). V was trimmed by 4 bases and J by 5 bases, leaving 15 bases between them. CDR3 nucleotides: TGTGCCAGTAGTAAGGGAAGCGCGGGCCACAATGAGCAGTTCTTC. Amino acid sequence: CASSKGSAGHNEQFF.

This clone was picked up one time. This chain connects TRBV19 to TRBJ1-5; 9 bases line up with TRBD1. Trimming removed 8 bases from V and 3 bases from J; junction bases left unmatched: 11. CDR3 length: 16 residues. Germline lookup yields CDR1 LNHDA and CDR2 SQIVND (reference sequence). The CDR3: CASSLNRGHDNQPQHF. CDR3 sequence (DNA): TGTGCCAGTTCCTTAAACAGGGGGCATGACAATCAGCCCCAGCATTTT.

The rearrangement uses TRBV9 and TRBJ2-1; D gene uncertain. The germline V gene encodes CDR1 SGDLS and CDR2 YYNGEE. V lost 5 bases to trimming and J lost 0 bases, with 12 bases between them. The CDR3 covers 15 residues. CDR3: CASSLDDSSYNEQFF. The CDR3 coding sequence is TGTGCCAGCAGTCTAGACGATAGCTCCTACAATGAGCAGTTCTTC.

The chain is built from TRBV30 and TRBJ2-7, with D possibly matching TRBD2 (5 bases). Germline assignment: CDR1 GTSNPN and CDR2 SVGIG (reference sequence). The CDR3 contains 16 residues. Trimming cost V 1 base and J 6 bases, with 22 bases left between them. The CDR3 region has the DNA TGTGCCTGGAGTGCCGGGTCGGACCCCTTAAGCGGCGAGCAGTACTTC. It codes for CAWSAGSDPLSGEQYF. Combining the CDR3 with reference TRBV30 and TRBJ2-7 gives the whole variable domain SQTIHQWPATLVQPVGSPLSLECTVEGTSNPNLYWYRQAAGRGLQLLFYSVGIGQISSEVPQNLSASRPQDRQFILSSKKLLLSDSGFYLCAWSAGSDPLSGEQYFGPGTRLTVT.

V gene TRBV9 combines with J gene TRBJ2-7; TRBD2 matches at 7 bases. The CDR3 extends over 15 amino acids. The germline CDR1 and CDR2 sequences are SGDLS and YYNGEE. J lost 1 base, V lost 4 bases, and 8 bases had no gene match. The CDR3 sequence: CASSPTGTTSYEQYF. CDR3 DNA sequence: TGTGCCAGCAGCCCCACCGGGACTACTTCCTACGAGCAGTACTTC.

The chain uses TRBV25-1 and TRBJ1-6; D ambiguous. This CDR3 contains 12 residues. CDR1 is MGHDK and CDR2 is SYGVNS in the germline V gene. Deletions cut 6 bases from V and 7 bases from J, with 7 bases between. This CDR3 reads CASSQQNSPLHF. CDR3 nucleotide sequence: TGTGCCAGCAGCCAACAGAATTCACCCCTCCACTTT.